The 25 T cell receptor beta chains listed next were all sequenced from one sample in a study of blood T cell repertoires in COVID-19. Libraries were prepared by immunoSEQ multiplex PCR; TCRdb keeps only in-frame clonotypes and omits some of them. In the table there are tens of thousands of clones, 85% of which are singletons. The source material was peripheral blood. The origin of the receptors is a man aged 45-65 years with acute or convalescent COVID-19.

This sequence joins TRBV4-3 and TRBJ1-4; no clear D. The germline gives CDR1 LGHNA, CDR2 YSLEER. There are 16 residues in the CDR3. The V gene lost 6 bases and the J gene lost 0 bases, with 14 bases spanning the gap. Written as DNA, the CDR3 is TGCGCCAGCAGACGGGGTATAGATACAACTAATGAAAAACTGTTTTTT. Its translation: CASRRGIDTTNEKLFF.

J is TRBJ2-3 and V is TRBV14; a possible D gene is TRBD1 (6 bases). The CDR3 is 15 amino acids. V lost 4 bases to trimming and J lost 6 bases, with 17 bases between them. Per the germline V gene, CDR1 is SGHDN and CDR2 is FVKESK. CDR3 sequence (DNA): TGTGCCAGCAGCCGTCTGGGACACCAGACTGATACGCAGTATTTT. Amino acids: CASSRLGHQTDTQYF.

The chain recombines TRBV11-2 with TRBJ2-3; TRBD1 is a possible D gene (6 bases). This CDR3 region has 17 residues. Between the trimmed V and J ends, which lost 1 base and 7 bases, there was a span of 21 bases. In germline, CDR1 is SGHAT, CDR2 FQNNGV. CDR3: CASSLAVTRGYGNTQYF. In DNA form, the CDR3 reads TGTGCCAGCAGCTTAGCGGTTACAAGGGGGTATGGAAATACGCAGTATTTT. Filled out from reference TRBV11-2 and TRBJ2-3, the complete variable domain reads EAGVAQSPRYKIIEKRQSVAFWCNPISGHATLYWYQQILGQGPKLLIQFQNNGVVDDSQLPKDRFSAERLKGVDSTLKIQPAKLEDSAVYLCASSLAVTRGYGNTQYFGPGTRLTVL.

The gene calls are TRBV9 and TRBJ2-5, with D possibly TRBD2 on 5 matching bases. Germline CDR1 is SGDLS and CDR2 is YYNGEE. V lost 0 bases, J lost 5 bases, and 14 bases lay in between. This CDR3 spans 15 amino acids. The CDR3 sequence is CASSVDGLPMETQYF. CDR3 nucleotides: TGTGCCAGCAGCGTAGATGGACTCCCCATGGAGACCCAGTACTTC.

This clone was found once. The chain has TRBV7-2 and TRBJ2-1; 10 positions match TRBD1. Germline CDR1 reads SGHTA; CDR2 reads FQGNSA. The length of the CDR3 is 13 residues. J lost 8 bases, V lost 8 bases, and 6 bases had no gene match. CDR3 region: CASGTGVYDEQFF. CDR3 in DNA: TGTGCCAGCGGGACAGGGGTATACGATGAGCAGTTCTTC.

This clone was counted a single time. J is TRBJ2-7 and V is TRBV27, with a possible D match to TRBD2 (6 bases). CDR1 is MNHEY, CDR2 SMNVEV, per germline (reference sequence). The CDR3 is 13 amino acids. Deletions cut 8 bases from V and 2 bases from J, with 13 bases between. CDR3 region: CASGSGGPYEQYF. The CDR3 nucleotides are TGTGCCAGCGGCTCCGGGGGACCCTACGAGCAGTACTTC.

This clone was observed once. V and J are TRBV18 and TRBJ2-7, with 8 bases that match TRBD2. Germline lookup yields CDR1 KGHSH and CDR2 LQKENI. Trimming cost V 1 base and J 5 bases; bases outside gene matches: 7. CDR3 length: 15 residues. DNA of the CDR3: TGTGCCAGCTCACCACAGGCGGGGGGCCGGGACGAGCAGTACTTC. It codes for CASSPQAGGRDEQYF.

The table lists this clone with a few counts. The rearrangement joins TRBV3-1 (or the pseudogene TRBV3-2) to TRBJ1-1, with a weak D call TRBD1 (6 bases). V gave up 0 bases and J gave up 1 base, with 12 bases separating them. The CDR3 runs to 16 residues. The V gene's germline CDR1 is LGHDT and CDR2 YNNKEL (reference sequence). CDR3 nucleotide sequence: TGTGCCAGCAGCCAAGATGGCGACAGGCGGAACACTGAAGCTTTCTTT. Translation: CASSQDGDRRNTEAFF.

The sample holds a few counts of this clone. The chain joins TRBV10-1 to TRBJ1-3; D remains ambiguous. Trimming took 0 bases from V and 2 from J, leaving 11 bases between them. The germline gives CDR1 WNHNN, CDR2 SYGVQD (reference sequence). The CDR3 has 16 amino acids. Here the CDR3 DNA reads TGCGCCAGCAGTGAGTCGGAGGCTACAACTGGAAACACCATATATTTT. This translates into CASSESEATTGNTIYF.

The chain carries TRBV6-2 or TRBV6-3 and TRBJ2-7, with 11 positions matching TRBD2. From germline, CDR1 is MNHEY and CDR2 SVGEGT. V was clipped by 2 bases and J by 2 bases; unmatched bases: 5. The CDR3 runs to 16 residues. The CDR3 region is CASSYHGTSGTYEQYF. The CDR3 DNA is TGTGCCAGCAGTTACCACGGGACTAGCGGAACCTACGAGCAGTACTTC.

This rearrangement joins TRBV4-1 to TRBJ1-1; 9 bases align to TRBD1. Germline CDR1 reads MGHRA; CDR2 reads YSYEKL. With 1 base clipped from V and 4 bases from J, the junction kept 7 bases outside the gene matches. The CDR3 length is 16 residues. This chain's CDR3 is CASSQATGGMITEAFF. CDR3 bases: TGCGCCAGCAGCCAAGCGACAGGGGGAATGATCACTGAAGCTTTCTTT.

The chain couples TRBV7-8 to TRBJ2-7, with 10 bases lining up with TRBD1. V shed 3 bases and J 2 bases; nucleotides not matched to a gene: 4. Germline CDR1 and CDR2: SGHVS and FQNEAQ. This CDR3 has 15 residues. The CDR3 nucleotides read TGTGCCAGCAGCTTTAGGGACAGGGGACCCTACGAGCAGTACTTC. Translation gives CASSFRDRGPYEQYF.

This chain links TRBV2 with TRBJ1-1; tentatively, D is TRBD1 (6 bases). The V and J ends lost 1 base and 0 bases respectively, with 18 bases between them. The germline CDR1 and CDR2 sequences are SNHLY and FYNNEI. The CDR3 loop spans 18 amino acids. DNA of the CDR3: TGTGCCAGCAGTGAAGGTCGGGGGGGGCGCGGGCTGAACACTGAAGCTTTCTTT. Amino acids: CASSEGRGGRGLNTEAFF.

CDR3 DNA: TGCAGCGTTGAAGGGCAGGGTGCAAGCACAGATACGCAGTATTTT. Residues: CSVEGQGASTDTQYF. V is TRBV29-1 and J is TRBJ2-3, with D maybe TRBD1 (5 bases). V lost 1 base to trimming and J lost 0 bases, with 11 bases between them. In germline, CDR1 is SQVTM, CDR2 ANQGSEA. The CDR3 has 15 amino acids.

The chain's CDR3 is CASSRERGQGVDNEQFF. The CDR3 coding sequence is TGTGCCAGCTCACGGGAAAGGGGACAGGGGGTCGACAATGAGCAGTTCTTC. V and J are TRBV18 and TRBJ2-1; 11 bases match TRBD1. CDR3 size: 17 residues. V lost 4 bases, J lost 5 bases, and 10 bases stayed unmatched. CDR1 is KGHSH and CDR2 is LQKENI in the germline V gene. Using reference TRBV18 and TRBJ2-1 for the parts outside the CDR3, the full variable domain is NAGVMQNPRHLVRRRGQEARLRCSPMKGHSHVYWYRQLPEEGLKFMVYLQKENIIDESGMPKERFSAEFPKEGPSILRIQQVVRGDSAAYFCASSRERGQGVDNEQFFGPGTRLTVL.

The chain combines TRBV5-1 with TRBJ2-7; 9 nucleotides agree with TRBD1. V shed 0 bases, J shed 5 bases, and the junction held 6 bases outside the gene matches. The CDR3 extends over 15 amino acids. Germline V gene sequence: CDR1 SGHRS, CDR2 YFSETQ. CDR3 nucleotide sequence: TGCGCCAGCAGCTTGGAGACAGGGGGTAAGAACGAGCAGTACTTC. Its translation is CASSLETGGKNEQYF.

V and J are TRBV5-1 and TRBJ2-7; 12 bases fit TRBD2. J gave up 5 bases and V 6 bases, and 3 bases lay outside the gene matches. The CDR3 is 13 amino acids. The germline gives CDR1 SGHRS, CDR2 YFSETQ. The CDR3 DNA follows: TGCGCCAGCACCAGGACTAGCGGGAACGAGCAGTACTTC. Encoded protein: CASTRTSGNEQYF.

The chain has TRBV27 and TRBJ1-2; 10 bases fit TRBD1. Per the germline V gene, CDR1 is MNHEY and CDR2 is SMNVEV (reference sequence). CDR3 length: 15 amino acids. Trimming at V came to 5 bases and at J to 4 bases, leaving 7 bases not matched to a gene. The chain's CDR3 is CASSPGGQGRYGYTF. CDR3 in DNA: TGTGCCAGCAGTCCTGGGGGACAGGGGCGCTATGGCTACACCTTC.

This chain links TRBV19 with TRBJ1-4; TRBD1 matches at 7 bases. The CDR3 covers 12 residues. The germline V gene has CDR1 LNHDA and CDR2 SQIVND (reference sequence). V trimming: 5 bases; J trimming: 8 bases; junction bases outside the gene matches: 2. The chain's CDR3 is CASSPGGEKLFF. The CDR3, as DNA: TGTGCCAGTAGTCCAGGGGGGGAAAAACTGTTTTTT.

This clone was counted only a few times. The same CDR3 is also encoded by other DNA sequences in this sample. The CDR3 sequence: CASSPGGGNEQFF. The CDR3, as DNA: TGTGCCAGCTCACCGGGAGGGGGCAATGAGCAGTTCTTC. The chain recombines TRBV18 with TRBJ2-1; D may be TRBD2 (7 bases). This CDR3 has 13 amino acids. Trimming removed 3 bases at V and 6 bases at J, with 9 bases between. Looked up from germline, CDR1 is KGHSH and CDR2 is LQKENI.

CDR3 sequence reads: CSVAGSGSTDTQYF. The CDR3 nucleotides read TGCAGCGTGGCCGGTAGCGGGAGCACAGATACGCAGTATTTT. The V and J genes are TRBV29-1 and TRBJ2-3; TRBD2 matches 7 bases. The CDR3 has 14 amino acids. Per germline, CDR1 SQVTM and CDR2 ANQGSEA. J lost 0 bases, V lost 6 bases, and 6 bases had no gene match.

This clone was picked up a small number of times. The rearrangement links TRBV3-1 (or the pseudogene TRBV3-2) to TRBJ1-3, with D uncertain. V lost 4 bases and J 16 bases, leaving 20 bases between the germline ends. Per germline, CDR1 LGHDT and CDR2 YNNKEL (reference sequence). This CDR3 is 13 amino acids long. This CDR3 reads CASSRRADPPVYF. In DNA, the CDR3 is TGTGCCAGCAGCCGTAGAGCGGACCCTCCGGTGTATTTT.

This chain joins TRBV11-2 and TRBJ2-2; 7 nucleotides agree with TRBD2. This CDR3 has 16 residues. Looked up from germline, CDR1 is SGHAT and CDR2 is FQNNGV. V shed 5 bases and J 4 bases; nucleotides not matched to a gene: 10. Written as DNA, the CDR3 is TGTGCCAGCAGCCCCCCCAGGGAGGGTACCACCGGGGAGCTGTTTTTT. Translated, it gives CASSPPREGTTGELFF.

This sequence joins TRBV5-1 and TRBJ1-5; D is undetermined. CDR1 is SGHRS and CDR2 is YFSETQ in the germline V gene. The V gene lost 7 bases and the J gene lost 0 bases, with 14 bases spanning the gap. The CDR3 length is 15 residues. The CDR3 reads CASSPEGYSNQPQHF. CDR3 coding DNA: TGCGCCAGCTCACCGGAGGGATATAGCAATCAGCCCCAGCATTTT.

The CDR3: CASSYARGSGNTIYF. In DNA form, the CDR3 reads TGTGCCAGCAGTTACGCAAGGGGCTCTGGAAACACCATATATTTT. The chain employs TRBV6-5 and TRBJ1-3, with D possibly being TRBD1 (5 bases). The CDR3 extends over 15 amino acids. Trimming took off 2 bases at V and 0 bases at J, with 8 bases between the two ends. Germline V lookup: CDR1 MNHEY, CDR2 SVGAGI.